A single sample gave rise to the 8 T cell receptor beta chains below, sequenced in a study of OX40 agonist ivuxolimab in advanced cancers. Measured with immunoSEQ multiplex PCR; TCRdb has only the in-frame clones, and not every one. The table has tens of thousands of clones, 90% seen once. The input for sequencing was CD4+ or CD8+ T cells sorted from blood, taken in a trial of the OX40 agonist ivuxolimab. Every receptor here comes from an adult with an advanced solid tumor such as melanoma, head and neck, liver or kidney cancer.

The chain uses TRBV2 and TRBJ1-2, with 8 bases matching TRBD1. J was trimmed by 4 bases and V by 4 bases; bases with no gene match: 11. CDR3 length equals 16 residues. Germline V gives CDR1 SNHLY, CDR2 FYNNEI. CDR3 in DNA: TGTGCCAGCAGTGGGGGTCGGACAGGGAATTTCTATGGCTACACCTTC. It encodes CASSGGRTGNFYGYTF.

The chain combines TRBV5-1 with TRBJ2-4, with D possibly matching TRBD1 (5 bases). The germline V and J ends were trimmed by 4 bases and 0 bases, with 14 bases remaining between them. The germline V gene has CDR1 SGHRS and CDR2 YFSETQ. The CDR3 extends over 16 amino acids. DNA for the CDR3: TGCGCCAGCAGCCAAGACAGCATAGTAGCCAAAAACATTCAGTACTTC. This codes for CASSQDSIVAKNIQYF.

The chain combines TRBV9 with TRBJ1-1; 7 nucleotides agree with TRBD1. This CDR3 contains 17 residues. Looked up from germline, CDR1 is SGDLS and CDR2 is YYNGEE. V gave up 1 base and J gave up 0 bases; unmatched junction bases: 9. The CDR3 nucleotides read TGTGCCAGCAGCGTATTCTCAGGGGGGGCGATGAACACTGAAGCTTTCTTT. It is translated as CASSVFSGGAMNTEAFF.

This clone was recorded once. This chain uses TRBV19 with TRBJ1-2; possibly TRBD1 for D (5 bases). The CDR3 has 15 amino acids. CDR1 is LNHDA and CDR2 is SQIVND in the germline V gene (reference sequence). The germline V and J ends were trimmed by 7 bases and 6 bases, with 21 bases remaining between them. The CDR3 loop is CASTPGQGVFDGYTF. CDR3 in DNA: TGTGCCAGTACCCCCGGGCAGGGAGTATTCGATGGCTACACCTTC.

The rearrangement uses TRBV6-5 and TRBJ1-1; no clear D gene. The V and J ends lost 2 bases and 1 base respectively, with 11 bases between them. The CDR3 is made up of 15 amino acids. Germline assignment: CDR1 MNHEY and CDR2 SVGAGI. The CDR3 here is CASSYPPPGNTEAFF. The DNA of the CDR3 is TGTGCCAGCAGTTACCCCCCCCCGGGGAACACTGAAGCTTTCTTT.

Of note for this clone: This CDR3 is also generated by other DNA sequences in the sample. The genes are TRBV5-1 and TRBJ2-5; D might be TRBD1 (7 bases). This CDR3 spans 13 amino acids. CDR1 and CDR2 from the germline V gene are SGHRS and YFSETQ. V shed 0 bases and J shed 5 bases, with 8 bases lying between them. CDR3 in amino acids: CASSLAGGETQYF. The CDR3 DNA sequence: TGCGCCAGCAGCTTGGCAGGGGGGGAGACCCAGTACTTC.

Note on this clone: It is likely a read error, because the conserved phenylalanine at the end of the CDR3 is missing. The DNA is omitted, as the CDR3 cannot be located on it reliably, and the CDR3 follows TCRdb's listing. The rearrangement links TRBV29-1 to TRBJ1-1. The length of the CDR3 is 8 amino acids, counting both ends. Germline CDR1 is SQVTM and CDR2 is ANQGSEA. The CDR3 sequence: CSVEEGIV.

The V and J genes are TRBV2 and TRBJ1-2; TRBD1 matches 9 bases. The CDR3 is 14 residues long. V was clipped by 6 bases and J by 6 bases; unmatched bases: 8. Germline V gene lookup returns CDR1 SNHLY and CDR2 FYNNEI. The CDR3 loop reads CASSPDRGRDGYTF. In nucleotides, the CDR3 is TGTGCCAGCAGCCCGGACAGGGGCCGGGATGGCTACACCTTC. The whole variable domain, remainder taken from reference TRBV2 and TRBJ1-2, is EPEVTQTPSHQVTQMGQEVILRCVPISNHLYFYWYRQILGQKVEFLVSFYNNEISEKSEIFDDQFSVERPDGSNFTLKIRSTKLEDSAMYFCASSPDRGRDGYTFGSGTRLTVV.